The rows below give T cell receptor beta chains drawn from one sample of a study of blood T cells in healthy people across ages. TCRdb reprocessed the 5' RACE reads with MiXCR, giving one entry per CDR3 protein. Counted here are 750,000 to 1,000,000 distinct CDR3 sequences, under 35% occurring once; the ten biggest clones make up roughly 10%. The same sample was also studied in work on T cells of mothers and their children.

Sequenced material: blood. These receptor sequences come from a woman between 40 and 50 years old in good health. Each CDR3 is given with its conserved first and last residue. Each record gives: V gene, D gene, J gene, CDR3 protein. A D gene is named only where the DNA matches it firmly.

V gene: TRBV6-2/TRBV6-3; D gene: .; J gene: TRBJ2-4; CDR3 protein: CASSRLRGAEGDIQYF
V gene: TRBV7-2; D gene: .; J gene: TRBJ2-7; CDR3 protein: CASSEQTGFSYEQYF
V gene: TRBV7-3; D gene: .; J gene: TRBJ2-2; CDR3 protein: CASSLSPPGTGELFF
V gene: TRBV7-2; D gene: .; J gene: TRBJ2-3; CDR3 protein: CASSFVQVSTDTQYF
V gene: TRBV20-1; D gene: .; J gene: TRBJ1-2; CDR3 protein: CSARIDGYTF
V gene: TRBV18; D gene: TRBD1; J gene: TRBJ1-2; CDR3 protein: CASSPTGTGNYGYTF
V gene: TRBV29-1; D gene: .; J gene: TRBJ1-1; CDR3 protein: CSVGKGSEAFF
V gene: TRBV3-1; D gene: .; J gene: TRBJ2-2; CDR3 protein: CASSQDWTGELFF
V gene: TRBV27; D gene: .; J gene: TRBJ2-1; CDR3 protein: CASSLSQTLGISQFF
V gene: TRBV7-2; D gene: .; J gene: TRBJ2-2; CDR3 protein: CASSATRNTGELFF
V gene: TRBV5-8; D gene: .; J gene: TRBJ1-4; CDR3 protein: CASSTLSYGGEKLFF
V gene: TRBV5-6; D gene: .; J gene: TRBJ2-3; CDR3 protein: CASSLQGGAGDTQYF
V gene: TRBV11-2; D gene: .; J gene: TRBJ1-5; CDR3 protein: CASSLGGVNQPQHF
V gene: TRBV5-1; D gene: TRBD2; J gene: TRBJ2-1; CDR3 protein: CASSMTSGGYNEQFF
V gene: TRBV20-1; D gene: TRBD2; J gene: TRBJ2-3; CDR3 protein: CSASRASGSTDTQYF
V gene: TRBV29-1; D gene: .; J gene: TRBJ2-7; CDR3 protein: CSVGCYEQYF